This T cell receptor (beta chain) was sequenced for a study of T-cell reconstitution after alpha-beta-depleted transplantation in children. In this sample, this clonotype turned up a few times. Germline CDR1 is LNHDA and CDR2 is SQIVND (reference sequence). The CDR3 is 15 amino acids. V lost 3 bases and J lost 2, with 14 bases in between. Researchers prepared the TCRbeta library using unique molecular identifiers, the study reports. TCRdb re-called the PCR reads through MiXCR, storing one row per CDR3 protein. The sample has fewer than 1 million distinct CDR3 sequences; under 20% are singletons. The chain combines TRBV19 with TRBJ2-7; D is unclear. The specimen was PBMCs, mostly from graft donor cells, collected 360 days after TCRalphabeta/CD19-depleted stem cell transplant. This receptor was taken from a male patient younger than 18 who had a stem cell transplant for acute lymphoblastic leukemia, so the T cells may come from the graft donor. CDR3 amino acids: CASSIIQARPYEQYF. CDR3 bases: TGTGCCAGTAGTATTATTCAGGCCAGACCCTACGAGCAGTACTTC.